Listed below are T cell receptor beta chains from one sample, sequenced in a study of T cell responses to AZD1222 COVID-19 vaccine. The data were produced by immunoSEQ multiplex PCR, yet TCRdb's version contains in-frame clones alone and is incomplete. The sample shows roughly 100,000 clones, about 89% of them seen only once. The sample here was peripheral blood, taken on day 0 of AZD1222 vaccination. The receptor set was obtained from an adult in good health. CDR3s include the opening cysteine and the closing phenylalanine or tryptophan. Fields, in order: J gene, V gene, clone size, D gene, CDR3 protein, CDR3 DNA. The D gene is left open where the match is weak. Size is stated for part of the rows, as once, few or many counts, or as a class when the clone is expanded.

TRBJ1-1,TRBV18,.,TRBD1,CASSSGTGWFSNTEAFF,TGTGCCAGCTCATCCGGGACAGGGTGGTTCTCGAACACTGAAGCTTTCTTT
TRBJ1-1,TRBV18,.,.,CASSEAGSNTEAFF,TGTGCCAGCTCCGAGGCAGGGTCGAACACTGAAGCTTTCTTT
TRBJ1-6,TRBV11-2,.,.,CASSPHSGGGNSPLHF,TGTGCCAGCAGCCCCCACAGCGGGGGTGGAAATTCACCCCTCCACTTT
TRBJ1-4,TRBV3-1/TRBV3-2,.,.,CASRLGNEKLFF,TGTGCCAGCAGATTGGGAAACGAAAAACTGTTTTTT
TRBJ1-1,TRBV10-3,once,TRBD1,CAITMDRGNTEAFF,TGTGCCATCACTATGGACAGGGGGAACACTGAAGCTTTCTTT
TRBJ1-6,TRBV19,.,.,CASSTGRNSPLHF,TGTGCCAGTTCCACAGGGCGCAATTCACCCCTCCACTTT
TRBJ1-5,TRBV29-1,.,TRBD1,CSVGQGGEPQHF,TGCAGCGTTGGACAGGGCGGTGAGCCCCAGCATTTT
TRBJ2-6,TRBV24-1,.,TRBD1,CATSDSRGIGSGANVLTF,TGTGCCACCAGTGATTCCAGGGGGATAGGCTCTGGGGCCAACGTCCTGACTTTC
TRBJ1-1,TRBV11-2,.,TRBD1,CASSLQGWEAFF,TGTGCCAGCAGTTTACAGGGGTGGGAAGCTTTCTTT
TRBJ1-2,TRBV6-5,.,TRBD1,CASSPRWDSYGYTF,TGTGCCAGCAGTCCCCGTTGGGACAGCTATGGCTACACCTTC
TRBJ1-2,TRBV21-1,once,.,CASSSRWGRANYGYTF,TGTGCCAGCAGCTCCCGTTGGGGCAGGGCTAACTATGGCTACACCTTC
TRBJ2-2,TRBV7-2,.,TRBD2,CASSPTAGLATGELFF,TGTGCCAGCAGCCCCACCGCGGGACTAGCTACCGGGGAGCTGTTTTTT
TRBJ1-5,TRBV11-2,.,.,CASSLFINQPQHF,TGTGCCAGCAGCTTATTTATCAATCAGCCCCAGCATTTT
TRBJ1-5,TRBV19,.,.,CASSIVVGGNQPQHF,TGTGCCAGTAGTATAGTTGTAGGGGGGAATCAGCCCCAGCATTTT
TRBJ1-5,TRBV2,.,.,CASSGGQPNQPQHF,TGTGCCAGCAGTGGCGGACAGCCAAATCAGCCCCAGCATTTT
TRBJ2-3,TRBV20-1,.,.,CSASGLGTTQYF,TGCAGTGCTAGTGGCCTAGGAACCACGCAGTATTTT
TRBJ1-5,TRBV6-2/TRBV6-3,once,TRBD1,CASSKSSGTGGFGPQHF,TGTGCCAGCAGTAAGAGTTCCGGGACAGGGGGATTTGGGCCCCAGCATTTT
TRBJ1-1,TRBV2,.,TRBD1,CASSEQGGPNTEAFF,TGTGCCAGCAGCGAACAGGGGGGGCCGAACACTGAAGCTTTCTTT
TRBJ1-1,TRBV5-8,.,.,CASLRRARTEAFF,TGTGCCAGCCTAAGAAGGGCTAGGACTGAAGCTTTCTTT
TRBJ1-2,TRBV5-5,.,.,CASSLEGGYTF,TGTGCCAGCAGCTTGGAGGGCGGCTACACCTTC
TRBJ2-1,TRBV30,.,TRBD1,CAWSTRQGVSNEQFF,TGTGCCTGGAGCACCCGACAGGGGGTAAGCAATGAGCAGTTCTTC
TRBJ2-2,TRBV5-1,.,TRBD2,CASRPPAGGYTGELFF,TGCGCCAGCAGGCCGCCCGCGGGGGGGTACACCGGGGAGCTGTTTTTT
TRBJ1-6,TRBV19,.,TRBD1,CASSSPGGSSPLHF,TGTGCCAGTAGTTCGCCAGGGGGCAGTTCACCCCTCCACTTT
TRBJ2-2,TRBV3-1/TRBV3-2,.,.,CASSQTPAGNTGELFF,TGTGCCAGCAGCCAAACCCCGGCCGGGAACACCGGGGAGCTGTTTTTT
TRBJ1-5,TRBV10-2,.,.,CASSEEGSGNQPQHF,TGCGCCAGCAGTGAGGAGGGGAGCGGCAATCAGCCCCAGCATTTT
TRBJ1-5,TRBV10-3,.,.,CAISESTDQPQHF,TGTGCCATCAGTGAGTCCACGGATCAGCCCCAGCATTTT
TRBJ2-1,TRBV30,.,TRBD2,CAWRSGTSGSYNEQFF,TGTGCCTGGAGATCTGGGACTAGCGGTTCCTACAATGAGCAGTTCTTC
TRBJ1-2,TRBV7-9,once,TRBD1,CASSLERRDRAVDGYTF,TGTGCCAGCAGCTTAGAGCGTCGTGACAGGGCGGTTGATGGCTACACCTTC
TRBJ1-2,TRBV12-5,.,.,CASGSDRSGYTF,TGTGCTAGTGGATCGGACAGAAGCGGCTACACCTTC
TRBJ2-7,TRBV2,few,.,CASRRWGNSYEQYF,TGTGCCAGTCGCCGTTGGGGGAACTCCTACGAGCAGTACTTC
TRBJ1-4,TRBV5-6,.,TRBD1,CASSLVDKGAFGKLFF,TGTGCCAGCAGCTTGGTGGACAAGGGGGCGTTCGGAAAACTGTTTTTT
TRBJ1-5,TRBV19,.,.,CASSNLQGFGNQPQHF,TGTGCCAGTAGTAACCTACAGGGATTTGGCAATCAGCCCCAGCATTTT
TRBJ2-2,TRBV7-3,once,TRBD2,CASSTDSGGQNTGELFF,TGTGCCAGCAGCACCGACAGCGGGGGGCAGAACACCGGGGAGCTGTTTTTT
TRBJ1-1,TRBV7-2,.,TRBD1,CASSFVGTAEMNTEAFF,TGTGCCAGCAGCTTCGTCGGGACAGCCGAAATGAACACTGAAGCTTTCTTT
TRBJ2-3,TRBV25-1,.,TRBD2,CASSDHRRLAGTQYF,TGTGCCAGCAGTGATCACCGGAGACTAGCGGGGACGCAGTATTTT
TRBJ1-2,TRBV29-1,.,.,CSVVTGSNYGYTF,TGCAGCGTTGTAACAGGTTCTAACTATGGCTACACCTTC
TRBJ1-6,TRBV5-1,once,.,CASSLVVAANNSPLHF,TGCGCCAGCAGCTTGGTCGTGGCGGCAAATAATTCACCCCTCCACTTT
TRBJ1-1,TRBV30,.,.,CAWSVGQRTEAFF,TGTGCCTGGAGTGTTGGACAGCGAACCGAAGCTTTCTTT
TRBJ2-7,TRBV5-4,.,.,CASSSPGLGKYF,TGTGCCAGCAGCTCCCCAGGGCTAGGGAAGTACTTC
TRBJ1-5,TRBV5-1,.,.,CASSLDPYNQPQHF,TGCGCCAGCAGCTTGGACCCCTACAATCAGCCCCAGCATTTT
TRBJ1-5,TRBV12-5,few,.,CASGLDRTNQPQHF,TGTGCTAGTGGTTTGGACAGGACTAATCAGCCCCAGCATTTT
TRBJ2-1,TRBV6-5,.,.,CASSSGPEQFF,TGTGCCAGCAGCTCAGGTCCTGAGCAGTTCTTC
TRBJ1-4,TRBV2,.,.,CASRQDSNEKLFF,TGTGCCAGCAGGCAGGACAGTAATGAAAAACTGTTTTTT
TRBJ1-1,TRBV19,.,.,CASSPGTPMNTEAFF,TGTGCCAGTAGCCCCGGGACACCTATGAACACTGAAGCTTTCTTT
TRBJ1-5,TRBV15,.,.,CATSRVFREHQPQHF,TGTGCCACCAGCAGAGTATTTAGGGAACATCAGCCCCAGCATTTT
TRBJ1-5,TRBV19,once,.,CASSTPPGRIYSNQPQHF,TGTGCCAGTAGTACCCCGCCGGGACGTATTTATAGCAATCAGCCCCAGCATTTT
TRBJ1-5,TRBV21-1,.,.,CASSKGWRGNQPQHF,TGTGCCAGCAGCAAAGGTTGGAGGGGCAATCAGCCCCAGCATTTT
TRBJ1-3,TRBV6-1,.,.,CASSEQGRLSGNTIYF,TGTGCCAGCAGTGAACAGGGCCGCCTCTCTGGAAACACCATATATTTT